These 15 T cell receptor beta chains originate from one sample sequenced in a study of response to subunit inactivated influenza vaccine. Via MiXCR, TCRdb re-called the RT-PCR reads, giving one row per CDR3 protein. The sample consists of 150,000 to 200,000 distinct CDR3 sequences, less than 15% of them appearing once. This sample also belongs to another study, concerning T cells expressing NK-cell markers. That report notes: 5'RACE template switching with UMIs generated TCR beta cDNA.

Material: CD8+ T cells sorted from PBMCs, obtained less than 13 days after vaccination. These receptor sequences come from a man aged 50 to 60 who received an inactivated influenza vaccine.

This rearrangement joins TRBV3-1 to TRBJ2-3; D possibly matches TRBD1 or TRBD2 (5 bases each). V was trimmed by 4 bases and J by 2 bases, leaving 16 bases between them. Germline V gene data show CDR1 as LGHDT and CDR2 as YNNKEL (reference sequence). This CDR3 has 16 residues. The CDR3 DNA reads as TGTGCCAGCAGCCCCCACGGGGCGGGCTTCACAGATACGCAGTATTTT. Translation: CASSPHGAGFTDTQYF.

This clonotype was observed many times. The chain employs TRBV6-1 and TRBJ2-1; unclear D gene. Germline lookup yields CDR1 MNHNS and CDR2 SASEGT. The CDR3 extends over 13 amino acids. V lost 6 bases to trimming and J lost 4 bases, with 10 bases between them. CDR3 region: CASSPSSYNEQFF. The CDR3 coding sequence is TGTGCCAGCAGCCCTAGTTCATACAATGAGCAGTTCTTC.

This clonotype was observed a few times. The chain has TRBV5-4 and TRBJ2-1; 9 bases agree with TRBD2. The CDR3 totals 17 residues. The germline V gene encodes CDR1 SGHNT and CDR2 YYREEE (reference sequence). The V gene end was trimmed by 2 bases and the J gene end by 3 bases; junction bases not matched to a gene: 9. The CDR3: CASSLLASGTLYNEQFF. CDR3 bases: TGTGCCAGCAGCTTATTGGCTAGCGGGACCCTCTACAATGAGCAGTTCTTC.

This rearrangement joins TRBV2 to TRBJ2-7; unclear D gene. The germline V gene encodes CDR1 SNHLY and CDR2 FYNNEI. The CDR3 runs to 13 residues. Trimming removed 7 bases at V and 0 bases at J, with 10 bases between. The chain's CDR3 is CASTSPLSYEQYF. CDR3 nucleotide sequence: TGTGCCAGCACCAGTCCCCTCTCCTACGAGCAGTACTTC.

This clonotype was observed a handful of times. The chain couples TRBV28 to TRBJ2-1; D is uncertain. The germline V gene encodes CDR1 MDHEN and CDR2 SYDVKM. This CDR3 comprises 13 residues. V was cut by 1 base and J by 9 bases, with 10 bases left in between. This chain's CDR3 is CASSLFRVGEQFF. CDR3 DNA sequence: TGTGCCAGCAGTTTATTTCGAGTGGGTGAGCAGTTCTTC.

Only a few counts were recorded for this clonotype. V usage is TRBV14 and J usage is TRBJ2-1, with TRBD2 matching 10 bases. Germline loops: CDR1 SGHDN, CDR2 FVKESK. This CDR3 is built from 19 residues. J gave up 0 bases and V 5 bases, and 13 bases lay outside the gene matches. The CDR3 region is CASSSLAGVSKSSYNEQFF. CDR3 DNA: TGTGCCAGCAGCTCCCTAGCGGGGGTGTCCAAGAGCTCCTACAATGAGCAGTTCTTC.

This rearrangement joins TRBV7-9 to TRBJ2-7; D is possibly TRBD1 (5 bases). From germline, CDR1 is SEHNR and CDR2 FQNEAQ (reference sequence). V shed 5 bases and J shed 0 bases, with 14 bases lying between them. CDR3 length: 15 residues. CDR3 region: CASSTMLGASYEQYF. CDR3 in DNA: TGTGCCAGCAGCACAATGTTAGGGGCCTCCTACGAGCAGTACTTC.

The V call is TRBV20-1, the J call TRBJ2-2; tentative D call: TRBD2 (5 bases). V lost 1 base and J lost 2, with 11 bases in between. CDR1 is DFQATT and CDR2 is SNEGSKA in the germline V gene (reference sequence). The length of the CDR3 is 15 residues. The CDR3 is CSARVRRSNTGELFF. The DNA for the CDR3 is TGCAGTGCTAGAGTAAGGAGGAGTAACACCGGGGAGCTGTTTTTT.

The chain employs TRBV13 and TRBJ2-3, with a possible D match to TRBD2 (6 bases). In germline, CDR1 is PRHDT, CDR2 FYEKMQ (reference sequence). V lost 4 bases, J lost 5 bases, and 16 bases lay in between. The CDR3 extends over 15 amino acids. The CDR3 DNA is TGTGCCAGCAGCTGGGGACTTTTCGCCGGAGATACGCAGTATTTT. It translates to CASSWGLFAGDTQYF.

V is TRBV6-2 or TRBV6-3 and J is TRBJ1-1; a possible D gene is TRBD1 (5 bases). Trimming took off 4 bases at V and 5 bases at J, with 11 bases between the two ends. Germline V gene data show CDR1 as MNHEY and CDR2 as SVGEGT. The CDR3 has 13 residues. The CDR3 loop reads CASSFRVSTEAFF. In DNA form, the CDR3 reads TGTGCCAGCAGTTTCAGGGTATCTACTGAAGCTTTCTTT.

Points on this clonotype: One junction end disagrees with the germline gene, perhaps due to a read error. The CDR3 spells CTSCASPGGTGLNTGELFF. CDR3 in DNA: TGTACCAGCTGCGCTTCCCCTGGTGGGACAGGCCTTAACACCGGGGAGCTGTTTTTT. The chain carries TRBV2 and TRBJ2-2, with 8 bases aligning to TRBD1. The CDR3 is made up of 19 amino acids. The germline CDR1 and CDR2 sequences are SNHLY and FYNNEI. Looking up the rest from reference TRBV2 and TRBJ2-2 gives the full variable domain: EPEVTQTPSHQVTQMGQEVILRCVPISNHLYFYWYRQILGQKVEFLVSFYNNEISEKSEIFDDQFSVERPDGSNFTLKIRSTKLEDSAMYFCTSCASPGGTGLNTGELFFGEGSRLTVL.

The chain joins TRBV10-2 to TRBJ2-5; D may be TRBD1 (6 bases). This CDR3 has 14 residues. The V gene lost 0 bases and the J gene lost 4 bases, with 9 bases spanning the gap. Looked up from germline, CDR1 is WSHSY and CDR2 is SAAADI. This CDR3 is CASSESWDTETQYF. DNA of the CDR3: TGCGCCAGCAGTGAGTCGTGGGACACAGAGACCCAGTACTTC.

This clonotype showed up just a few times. As DNA, the CDR3 is TGCGCCAGCAGCCGCGGACAGGTCACTGAAGCTTTCTTT. Amino acid sequence: CASSRGQVTEAFF. This chain joins TRBV4-3 and TRBJ1-1; 7 bases match TRBD1. V dropped 4 bases and J dropped 4; count of bases not matched to a gene: 3. Germline assignment: CDR1 LGHNA and CDR2 YSLEER. CDR3 size: 13 residues.

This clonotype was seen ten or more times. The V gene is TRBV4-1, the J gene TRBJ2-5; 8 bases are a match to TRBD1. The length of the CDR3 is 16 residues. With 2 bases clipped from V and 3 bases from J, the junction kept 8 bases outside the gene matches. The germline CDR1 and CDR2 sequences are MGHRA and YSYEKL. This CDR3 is CASSQPRQGPKETQYF. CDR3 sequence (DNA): TGCGCCAGCAGCCAACCTCGACAGGGGCCGAAAGAGACCCAGTACTTC.

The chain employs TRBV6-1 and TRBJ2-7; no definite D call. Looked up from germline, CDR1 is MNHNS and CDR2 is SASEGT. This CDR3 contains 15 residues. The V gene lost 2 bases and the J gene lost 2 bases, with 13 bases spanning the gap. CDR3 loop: CASSEYSGGTYEQYF. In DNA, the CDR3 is TGTGCCAGCAGTGAATATAGTGGCGGCACCTACGAGCAGTACTTC.